This entry lists 25 T cell receptor beta chains sequenced from one sample in a study of blood T cell repertoires in COVID-19. Some clones are missing from TCRdb's copy, which holds only in-frame ones; the method was immunoSEQ multiplex PCR. The sample yields 200,000 to 250,000 clones, 82% seen once. Input material: PBMCs or T cells enriched from blood (not recorded which). These receptors all come from a woman aged 55-70 years who had recovered from COVID-19.

This chain uses TRBV3-1 (or the pseudogene TRBV3-2) with TRBJ1-5; D gene uncertain. V was pared by 1 base and J by 4 bases, with 8 bases between. From germline, CDR1 is LGHDT and CDR2 YNNKEL (reference sequence). This CDR3 region has 14 residues. The CDR3 loop is CASSQVRGNQPQHF. In DNA, the CDR3 is TGTGCCAGCAGCCAAGTTCGGGGAAATCAGCCCCAGCATTTT.

The J gene is TRBJ1-1, the V gene TRBV18, with a possible D match to TRBD1 (6 bases). This CDR3 has 14 residues. V lost 3 bases and J 5 bases, leaving 13 bases between the germline ends. Germline V lookup: CDR1 KGHSH, CDR2 LQKENI. As DNA, the CDR3 is TGTGCCAGCTCACCCCGACAGGTGGGAACTGAAGCTTTCTTT. Protein product: CASSPRQVGTEAFF.

V usage is TRBV7-9 and J usage is TRBJ1-2, with D perhaps TRBD1 (5 bases). Trimming left V 1 base short and J 6 bases short, with 15 bases between. The CDR3 is 15 residues long. Looked up from germline, CDR1 is SEHNR and CDR2 is FQNEAQ (reference sequence). The CDR3 sequence: CASSLEGSLRHGYTF. Written as DNA, the CDR3 is TGTGCCAGCAGCTTAGAGGGGTCCCTCAGGCATGGCTACACCTTC.

The chain employs TRBV3-1 (or the pseudogene TRBV3-2) and TRBJ2-3; 13 bases agree with TRBD2. The CDR3 is made up of 18 amino acids. Losses at the gene ends were 4 bases for V and 2 bases for J; bases not matched to a gene: 9. Germline V lookup: CDR1 LGHDT, CDR2 YNNKEL (reference sequence). CDR3 sequence reads: CASSPGLAGDPTTDTQYF. DNA for the CDR3: TGTGCCAGCAGCCCCGGACTAGCGGGGGACCCAACCACAGATACGCAGTATTTT.

The chain carries TRBV3-1 (or the pseudogene TRBV3-2) and TRBJ2-7; 8 bases agree with TRBD1. The CDR3 sequence is 12 residues long. With 5 bases clipped from V and 5 bases from J, the junction kept 2 bases outside the gene matches. Germline V CDR1 and CDR2: LGHDT, YNNKEL (reference sequence). CDR3 nucleotides: TGTGCCAGCAGCATGACAGGGGACGAGCAGTACTTC. Translating gives CASSMTGDEQYF.

This clone occurred a few times. J is TRBJ1-1 and V is TRBV6-2 or TRBV6-3; 9 nucleotides line up with TRBD1. Looked up from germline, CDR1 is MNHEY and CDR2 is SVGEGT. V gave up 4 bases and J gave up 6 bases; unmatched junction bases: 3. The CDR3 loop spans 13 amino acids. CDR3 loop: CASSSGDRAEAFF. CDR3 in DNA: TGTGCCAGCAGTTCAGGGGACAGGGCTGAAGCTTTCTTT.

This chain joins TRBV19 and TRBJ1-5, with a tentative D call TRBD1 (5 bases). There are 14 residues in the CDR3. Germline loops: CDR1 LNHDA, CDR2 SQIVND (reference sequence). Trimming pared 4 bases from V and 6 bases from J, leaving 13 bases between. The CDR3 loop is CASSTLGGGQPQHF. In DNA, the CDR3 is TGTGCCAGTAGTACCCTCGGGGGTGGTCAGCCCCAGCATTTT.

The rearrangement links TRBV19 to TRBJ1-1; 12 nucleotides align to TRBD1. CDR1 and CDR2 from the germline V gene are LNHDA and SQIVND (reference sequence). The trim removed 6 bases at V and 1 base at J, leaving 9 bases unmatched. The CDR3 covers 17 residues. In DNA form, the CDR3 reads TGTGCCAGTAGACCCGGGACAGGGGGCTCGAGGAACACTGAAGCTTTCTTT. Its translation: CASRPGTGGSRNTEAFF.

In regard to this clone: Other DNA sequences within the sample encode an identical CDR3. This chain joins TRBV3-1 (or the pseudogene TRBV3-2) and TRBJ1-1; possible D gene TRBD1, 5 bases. Germline lookup yields CDR1 LGHDT and CDR2 YNNKEL (reference sequence). V was trimmed by 1 base and J by 2 bases, leaving 11 bases between them. The CDR3 is made up of 15 amino acids. CDR3 sequence (DNA): TGTGCCAGCAGCCAAGGCCGGGACTCCAACACTGAAGCTTTCTTT. It translates to CASSQGRDSNTEAFF.

This chain links TRBV4-1 with TRBJ1-1; 7 bases agree with TRBD1. The CDR3 is 15 residues long. V lost 0 bases and J lost 5; bases outside the gene matches: 6. CDR1 and CDR2 from the germline V gene are MGHRA and YSYEKL. CDR3 amino acids: CASSQDRDRDTEAFF. CDR3 in DNA: TGCGCCAGCAGCCAAGATCGAGACAGGGATACTGAAGCTTTCTTT.

The chain recombines TRBV4-3 with TRBJ2-7; 7 bases map to TRBD1. The CDR3 has 14 amino acids. Per the germline V gene, CDR1 is LGHNA and CDR2 is YSLEER. J lost 8 bases, V lost 4 bases, and 11 bases had no gene match. The CDR3 nucleotides are TGCGCCAGCAGCCCCGGGGACAGCGACCTTAAGCAGTACTTC. It specifies CASSPGDSDLKQYF.

The chain is built from TRBV2 and TRBJ1-1; 7 bases agree with TRBD1. Trimming took 3 bases from V and 10 from J; bases not matched to a gene: 2. The length of the CDR3 is 11 residues. The germline V gene has CDR1 SNHLY and CDR2 FYNNEI. The CDR3 DNA is TGTGCCAGCAGTGACTGGGACAGAGCTTTCTTT. This encodes CASSDWDRAFF.

The CDR3 loop reads CASSPRASGRFTDTQYF. In DNA, the CDR3 is TGTGCCAGCAGCCCCCGAGCTAGCGGGAGGTTCACAGATACGCAGTATTTT. The chain has TRBV3-1 (or the pseudogene TRBV3-2) and TRBJ2-3, with 11 bases matching TRBD2. The CDR3 contains 17 residues. In germline, CDR1 is LGHDT, CDR2 YNNKEL (reference sequence). Unmatched junction bases numbered 8, after V lost 4 bases and J lost 2 bases.

This chain links TRBV5-1 with TRBJ2-1, with D uncertain. Germline V gene data show CDR1 as SGHRS and CDR2 as YFSETQ. Deletions cut 0 bases from V and 1 base from J, with 11 bases between. This CDR3 spans 16 amino acids. The CDR3 loop is CASSLDGDSSYNEQFF. For the CDR3, the DNA is TGCGCCAGCAGCTTGGACGGCGACTCTTCCTACAATGAGCAGTTCTTC.

The genes are TRBV5-1 and TRBJ2-3; 8 bases line up with TRBD1. CDR3 length equals 16 residues. The junction had 9 bases not matched to a gene; V was cut back by 4 bases and J by 2 bases. In germline, CDR1 is SGHRS, CDR2 YFSETQ. In DNA, the CDR3 is TGCGCCAGCAGCCCGGGACAGGTGATGGCCACAGATACGCAGTATTTT. This translates into CASSPGQVMATDTQYF. Full variable domain (rest looked up from reference TRBV5-1 and TRBJ2-3): KAGVTQTPRYLIKTRGQQVTLSCSPISGHRSVSWYQQTPGQGLQFLFEYFSETQRNKGNFPGRFSGRQFSNSRSEMNVSTLELGDSALYLCASSPGQVMATDTQYFGPGTRLTVL.

In this sample, this clone turned up once. J is TRBJ2-1 and V is TRBV10-1; 7 nucleotides line up with TRBD1. The length of the CDR3 is 14 residues. Germline V gene sequence: CDR1 WNHNN, CDR2 SYGVQD (reference sequence). J was trimmed by 10 bases and V by 6 bases; bases with no gene match: 12. DNA of the CDR3: TGCGCCAGCAGCCCTGGGGGACAGCCACGAGAGCAGTTCTTC. Protein product: CASSPGGQPREQFF.

CDR3 sequence: CASSLLGVDQPQHF. Here the CDR3 DNA reads TGTGCCAGCAGCTTGCTAGGGGTGGATCAGCCCCAGCATTTT. The V call is TRBV5-6, the J call TRBJ1-5; tentatively, D is TRBD1 (5 bases). Between the trimmed V and J ends, which lost 1 base and 5 bases, there was a span of 10 bases. The CDR3 is 14 residues long. CDR1 SGHDT and CDR2 YYEEEE come from the germline V gene.

This chain uses TRBV20-1 with TRBJ2-1; D possibly corresponds to TRBD2 (6 bases). This CDR3 is 13 amino acids long. V dropped 3 bases and J dropped 0 bases, with 6 bases sitting between them. Per germline, CDR1 DFQATT and CDR2 SNEGSKA (reference sequence). The CDR3 coding sequence is TGCAGTGCTAGTAGCGGCTCCTACAATGAGCAGTTCTTC. Amino acid sequence: CSASSGSYNEQFF.

This clone was detected once. The V call is TRBV7-9, the J call TRBJ1-1, with 11 positions matching TRBD1. The CDR3 totals 16 residues. Germline assignment: CDR1 SEHNR and CDR2 FQNEAQ (reference sequence). The junction had 4 bases not matched to a gene; V was cut back by 3 bases and J by 1 base. DNA of the CDR3: TGTGCCAGCAGCTTTAGGACAGGGGGCCCGAACACTGAAGCTTTCTTT. Translation: CASSFRTGGPNTEAFF. Filled out from reference TRBV7-9 and TRBJ1-1, the complete variable domain reads DTGVSQNPRHKITKRGQNVTFRCDPISEHNRLYWYRQTLGQGPEFLTYFQNEAQLEKSRLLSDRFSAERPKGSFSTLEIQRTEQGDSAMYLCASSFRTGGPNTEAFFGQGTRLTVV.

CDR3 in DNA: TGTGCCAGCAGCGTAGTCGGAGATGGAAACACCATATATTTT. Protein: CASSVVGDGNTIYF. The chain recombines TRBV9 with TRBJ1-3, with unresolved D. The CDR3 has 14 amino acids. Germline CDR1 reads SGDLS; CDR2 reads YYNGEE. V was pared by 0 bases and J by 3 bases, with 7 bases between. Full variable domain (missing parts from reference TRBV9 and TRBJ1-3): DSGVTQTPKHLITATGQRVTLRCSPRSGDLSVYWYQQSLDQGLQFLIQYYNGEERAKGNILERFSAQQFPDLHSELNLSSLELGDSALYFCASSVVGDGNTIYFGEGSWLTVV.

The V call is TRBV29-1, the J call TRBJ2-1; TRBD2 matches at 7 bases. The CDR3 spans 14 residues. CDR1 and CDR2 from the germline V gene are SQVTM and ANQGSEA. V shed 4 bases and J 3 bases; nucleotides not matched to a gene: 6. CDR3 in DNA: TGCAGCGTTGTACCCCTAGCGGACTACAATGAGCAGTTCTTC. It codes for CSVVPLADYNEQFF.

The chain carries TRBV9 and TRBJ2-6; 14 bases match TRBD2. The germline gives CDR1 SGDLS, CDR2 YYNGEE. V dropped 4 bases and J dropped 0; count of bases not matched to a gene: 6. CDR3 size: 19 residues. The CDR3 here is CASSSGLAGGSSGANVLTF. The CDR3 region has the DNA TGTGCCAGCAGCTCCGGACTAGCGGGGGGTTCCTCTGGGGCCAACGTCCTGACTTTC.

This chain joins TRBV7-2 and TRBJ1-2; D gene ambiguous. In germline, CDR1 is SGHTA, CDR2 FQGNSA. The V end lost 1 base, the J end lost 9 bases, and 9 bases lay between the germline ends. The CDR3 runs to 12 residues. The DNA for the CDR3 is TGTGCCAGCAGCTTAGATGGAGGGAGCTACACCTTC. The encoded protein is CASSLDGGSYTF.

V is TRBV18 and J is TRBJ2-6, with a weak D call TRBD1 (5 bases). This CDR3 is 16 amino acids long. With 5 bases removed from V and 0 bases from J, the gap between germline ends came to 11 bases. CDR1 is KGHSH, CDR2 LQKENI, per germline. CDR3: CASSTDSFSGANVLTF. CDR3 in DNA: TGTGCCAGCTCAACCGACAGTTTCTCTGGGGCCAACGTCCTGACTTTC.

V gene TRBV2 combines with J gene TRBJ1-6; D possibly corresponds to TRBD1 (5 bases). Per germline, CDR1 SNHLY and CDR2 FYNNEI. The CDR3 sequence is 16 residues long. V was pared by 0 bases and J by 5 bases, with 11 bases between. CDR3 in DNA: TGTGCCAGCAGTGAAGCTGGCAGGGAAAATAATTCACCCCTCCACTTT. This encodes CASSEAGRENNSPLHF.